Included here is one T cell receptor beta chain sequence, with context. CDR3 size: 14 residues. The V end was cut by 5 bases, the J end by 1 base, with 11 bases between. Germline CDR1 is LNHNV and CDR2 is YYDKDF (reference sequence). The entry originates in a study of Ad26.COV2.S vaccination and SARS-CoV-2 variants. The data were produced by immunoSEQ multiplex PCR, yet TCRdb's version contains in-frame clones alone and is incomplete. The sample carries 350,000 to 450,000 clones, about 92% recorded once. The treatment denotes: some 19 received Ad26.COV2.S at low or high dose, single or two shots; roughly 5 received placebo; per-sample allocation not given. Day 63 after the first vaccine or placebo injection was the time point for sampling.

The gene calls are TRBV15 and TRBJ1-1; D is unresolved. Material: peripheral blood, obtained in a trial of Ad26.COV2.S vaccine versus placebo. This clonotype originated in a person aged 18-65 years who received the Ad26.COV2.S COVID-19 vaccine or a placebo. The DNA for the CDR3 is TGTGCCACCAGCCGATGGGAACCGAACACTGAAGCTTTCTTT. Protein sequence: CATSRWEPNTEAFF.